This TCR beta chain is from a study of CD8 T cells in ankylosing spondylitis. General study results and limits: A TCR beta motif of eight or nine highly homologous variants seemed to mark ankylosing spondylitis blood. Researchers reportedly found disease-linked clones significantly enriched in matched ankylosing spondylitis synovial fluid. Those disease-linked clones were CD8+; they were also relatively rare in peripheral blood. Reactive arthritis synovial fluid and blood were previously reported to contain some motif variants.

A word on this clonotype: Its specificity is not known.

Researchers built TCR beta libraries using quantitative 5'-RACE with molecular barcodes. MiXCR, run by TCRdb on the 5' RACE reads, gives a single entry per CDR3 protein. The sample lists about 480,000 distinct CDR3 sequences; approximately 17% were seen once. The sequenced sample consisted of blood, either unsorted or a sorted T cell fraction (not recorded which). The clonotype comes from a male donor with ankylosing spondylitis.

The CDR3 is CASSIRGGLLYEQYF. CDR3 bases: TGTGCCAGCAGCATTCGGGGGGGACTACTCTACGAGCAGTACTTC. This chain joins TRBV21-1 and TRBJ2-7; the DNA was not compared with TRBD2, the D call given in the table. TRBV21-1 is marked as a pseudogene. The CDR3 spans 15 residues.